This T cell receptor beta chain emerged from a study of neurological immune-mediated disorders. Study-wide results and limits: The greatest TCR clonal expansion occurred in HTLV-1-associated myelopathy and the least in multiple sclerosis, which fell below healthy controls.

From 2 million PBMCs stored at -80 C, the unsorted libraries were generated. Trimming stripped 0 bases from V and 0 bases from J, with 11 bases between. Germline V gene lookup returns CDR1 LGHNA and CDR2 YSLEER. CDR3 length equals 17 residues. This clonotype was observed many times. Its matching antigen is unknown. From 15-18 subjects, each sequencing run yielded over 160 million TCR-beta sequences. Each CDR3 protein is one row after TCRdb ran MiXCR on the 5' RACE reads. In the table there are 40,000 to 55,000 distinct CDR3 sequences, about 9.3% of which are singletons. This receptor was obtained from a woman in her 40s with HTLV-1-associated myelopathy (HAM/TSP). Sequencing was performed on PBMCs. V and J are TRBV4-3 and TRBJ1-4; D is unclear. The CDR3 reads CASSQDFGGTTNEKLFF. CDR3 bases: TGCGCCAGCAGCCAAGATTTCGGCGGCACAACTAATGAAAAACTGTTTTTT.